This T cell receptor (beta chain) was identified during a study of T cell responses to AZD1222 COVID-19 vaccine. Study observations and caveats: All repertoire sampling was performed exclusively after the peak T cell response.

Sequenced by immunoSEQ multiplex PCR; TCRdb stores in-frame clones only, minus some. The sample contains under 95,000 clones, under 90% of which appear only once. The CDR3 loop spans 16 amino acids. Trimming took 3 bases from V and 1 from J; bases not matched to a gene: 8. CDR1 and CDR2 from the germline V gene are MNHNS and SASEGT. Worth noting for this clone: What it binds is unknown.

The V call is TRBV6-1, the J call TRBJ2-7, with 8 bases lining up with TRBD2. The material was peripheral blood, obtained on day 0 of AZD1222 vaccination. This TCR came from an adult in good health. This chain's CDR3 is CASSERGALLSYEQYF. CDR3 DNA: TGTGCCAGCAGTGAGCGGGGGGCGCTTCTATCCTACGAGCAGTACTTC.